This TCR beta chain is drawn from a study of blood T cell repertoires in COVID-19. Study context: Both acute and convalescent COVID-19 samples were obtained from the United States, Italy and Spain. The analysed material was cDNA or gDNA that came from T cells, B-cell-depleted T cells, or PBMCs.

Assay used: immunoSEQ multiplex PCR; TCRdb lists only in-frame clones, some missing. The data show some 170,000 clones, over 85% seen once. The TCR was taken from a man in his 60s with active or convalescent COVID-19. What was sequenced was peripheral blood.

CDR3 sequence reads: CASSPGGRVGNQPQHF. CDR3 nucleotides: TGTGCCAGCTCACCAGGGGGCAGGGTTGGCAATCAGCCCCAGCATTTT. V usage is TRBV18 and J usage is TRBJ1-5; the D gene is possibly TRBD1 (6 bases). The CDR3 is 16 residues long. Trimming left V 2 bases short and J 2 bases short, with 13 bases between. Germline CDR1 and CDR2: KGHSH and LQKENI.